This T cell receptor (beta chain) was found in a study of cytomegalovirus exposure and HLA in healthy donors. Background on the study: Inside one of the first data releases sat tens of millions of unique TCRs taken from HLA-typed donors.

Worth noting for this clone: Antigen: not known.

Study-wide findings and caveats: Later work showed greater clonal expansion in HLA-associated TCR beta chains than in equally common others. There were over 150 TCR beta chains listed as cytomegalovirus-associated.

PCR employed 60 Vbeta and 13 Jbeta primers. Sequenced by immunoSEQ multiplex PCR; TCRdb stores in-frame clones only, minus some. With fewer than 250,000 clones in the sample, the ten largest clones hold about 1%. The CDR3 sequence is 16 residues long. J lost 4 bases, V lost 1 base, and 10 bases had no gene match. Germline V gene sequence: CDR1 SGHNT, CDR2 YYREEE (reference sequence). The TCR was taken from a woman aged 30 to 39 in good health and CMV-seropositive. The chain is built from TRBV5-4 and TRBJ2-7, with 8 positions matching TRBD2. Sequencing was done on a sample of PBMCs. The CDR3 sequence: CASSLQGGGLVYEQYF. Written as DNA, the CDR3 is TGTGCCAGCAGCTTGCAAGGCGGGGGGTTAGTTTACGAGCAGTACTTC.